This TCR beta chain originates from a study of regulatory T cells in long-lasting Graves disease. Overall study context: Graves' patients (newly diagnosed) had been on antithyroid drugs under 3 months.

Study-wide points: TCR diversity was lower in persistent Graves' patients (versus newly diagnosed ones).

There are many counts of this clonotype. What it binds is not known. Time point described: newly diagnosed GD, antithyroid drugs for less than 3 months. PBMC RNA served as the TCR library source. CDR3-region Arm-PCR and iRepertoire HTBI primers produced the TCR beta libraries. MiXCR, applied by TCRdb to the multiplex PCR reads, yields one record per CDR3 protein. Here the sample spans a few hundred thousand distinct CDR3 sequences, approximately 20% being singletons. Germline CDR1 and CDR2: SGHNT and YYREEE (reference sequence). This CDR3 spans 14 amino acids. V shed 4 bases and J 5 bases; nucleotides not matched to a gene: 4.

The sequenced sample was peripheral blood mononuclear cells (PBMCs), obtained at new diagnosis, from a patient treated with antithyroid drugs. The V and J genes are TRBV5-4 and TRBJ1-4; 8 nucleotides align to TRBD1. This sequence originates from a female donor with Graves disease. CDR3 amino acids: CASSQTGGNEKLFF. CDR3 in DNA: TGTGCCAGCAGCCAAACAGGGGGGAATGAAAAACTGTTTTTT.